Listed below are T cell receptor beta chains from one sample, sequenced in a study of T cell responses to AZD1222 COVID-19 vaccine. Generated by immunoSEQ multiplex PCR, the TCRdb table keeps only in-frame clones and is missing some. There are around 130,000 clones in the sample; 80% to 90% occur only once, and around 20% lies in the top ten. The sequencing here drew on peripheral blood, taken on day 0 of MenACWY control vaccination. The receptor source for this set is an adult in good health. The CDR3 runs from the conserved cysteine through the conserved F or W. The D gene is left open where the match is weak. Some rows mark clone size as missing; the rest say once, few, many or name a class of expanded clone.

size	V	length	D	J	CDR3	DNA
NA	TRBV7-9	14	NA	TRBJ1-1	CASHGGALGSEAFF	TGTGCCAGCCACGGGGGGGCCCTCGGCTCTGAAGCTTTCTTT
NA	TRBV7-2	12	NA	TRBJ2-2	CASSVRGGELFF	TGTGCCAGCAGCGTCCGGGGCGGGGAGCTGTTTTTT
few	TRBV4-1	17	NA	TRBJ2-1	CASSLTRLFIAGDEQFF	TGCGCCAGCAGCCTTACGAGGCTATTTATCGCGGGCGATGAGCAGTTCTTC
NA	TRBV3-1/TRBV3-2	15	NA	TRBJ1-6	CASSPPGQGISPLHF	TGTGCCAGCAGCCCCCCCGGGCAGGGGATTTCACCCCTCCACTTT
NA	TRBV7-3	15	TRBD2	TRBJ2-3	CASSIGTSAGDTQYF	TGTGCCAGCAGCATTGGGACTAGCGCCGGAGATACGCAGTATTTT
NA	TRBV5-4	13	TRBD1	TRBJ2-7	CASSLGRGPEQYF	TGTGCCAGCAGCTTGGGCAGGGGGCCCGAGCAGTACTTC
NA	TRBV9	14	NA	TRBJ1-1	CASSEGNRNTEAFF	TGTGCCAGCAGCGAGGGCAACAGGAACACTGAAGCTTTCTTT
NA	TRBV5-1	14	NA	TRBJ2-7	CASSLSGPNYEQYF	TGCGCCAGCAGCTTGTCGGGACCGAACTACGAGCAGTACTTC
NA	TRBV27	13	TRBD1	TRBJ1-2	CASRNPGQYGYTF	TGTGCCAGCAGGAACCCGGGACAGTATGGCTACACCTTC
NA	TRBV6-5	15	TRBD2	TRBJ2-1	CASSLTSGSYNEQFF	TGTGCCAGCAGCCTTACTAGCGGTTCCTACAATGAGCAGTTCTTC
NA	TRBV24-1	12	NA	TRBJ2-7	CATSEGADEQYF	TGTGCCACCAGTGAGGGGGCCGACGAGCAGTACTTC
NA	TRBV24-1	15	TRBD1	TRBJ2-6	CATSDGTAGANVLTF	TGTGCCACCAGTGATGGGACAGCTGGGGCCAACGTCCTGACTTTC
once	TRBV4-1	20	TRBD2	TRBJ2-3	CASSQARLAGGPPQADTQYF	TGCGCCAGCAGCCAAGCTCGGCTAGCGGGAGGGCCACCACAGGCGGATACGCAGTATTTT
NA	TRBV3-1/TRBV3-2	12	NA	TRBJ2-7	CASSQGGYEQYF	TGTGCCAGCAGCCAGGGGGGCTACGAGCAGTACTTC
NA	TRBV28	14	NA	TRBJ1-2	CASSPPIRLFLYTF	TGTGCCAGCAGTCCGCCAATTCGACTCTTTCTGTACACCTTC
NA	TRBV6-5	15	TRBD2	TRBJ2-7	CASSSGLAGVGEQYF	TGTGCCAGCAGTTCCGGACTAGCGGGAGTGGGTGAGCAGTACTTC
once	TRBV13	17	TRBD2	TRBJ2-1	CASRPQLAGGPFAEQFF	TGTGCCAGCAGACCGCAACTAGCGGGAGGGCCATTTGCTGAGCAGTTCTTC
NA	TRBV5-1	14	NA	TRBJ2-5	CASRNTGGQETQYF	TGCGCCAGCAGAAATACAGGCGGACAAGAGACCCAGTACTTC
NA	TRBV24-1	13	NA	TRBJ1-2	CATSDMDMAGYTF	TGTGCCACCAGTGATATGGACATGGCCGGCTACACCTTC
NA	TRBV10-3	18	NA	TRBJ2-1	CAISLAPPVQGGYNEQFF	TGTGCCATCAGTTTAGCCCCCCCCGTCCAGGGGGGATACAATGAGCAGTTCTTC
NA	TRBV9	16	NA	TRBJ2-1	CASSPGGRDRYNEQFF	TGTGCCAGCAGCCCCGGGGGTAGGGACAGATACAATGAGCAGTTCTTC
NA	TRBV29-1	13	TRBD2	TRBJ2-7	CSVRAGTSYEQYF	TGCAGCGTCCGAGCGGGAACCTCCTACGAGCAGTACTTC
NA	TRBV30	16	NA	TRBJ2-3	CAWSVSFISSTDTQYF	TGTGCCTGGAGTGTCTCTTTCATCTCTAGCACAGATACGCAGTATTTT
medium-sized	TRBV5-5	14	NA	TRBJ2-3	CASSLGLNTDTQYF	TGTGCCAGCAGCTTGGGACTCAACACAGATACGCAGTATTTT
NA	TRBV6-5	14	NA	TRBJ2-4	CASRLSGAKNIQYF	TGTGCCAGCAGACTCTCTGGGGCCAAAAACATTCAGTACTTC
NA	TRBV19	15	TRBD1	TRBJ2-7	CASSVTGTGPYEQYF	TGTGCCAGTAGTGTTACCGGGACAGGGCCCTACGAGCAGTACTTC